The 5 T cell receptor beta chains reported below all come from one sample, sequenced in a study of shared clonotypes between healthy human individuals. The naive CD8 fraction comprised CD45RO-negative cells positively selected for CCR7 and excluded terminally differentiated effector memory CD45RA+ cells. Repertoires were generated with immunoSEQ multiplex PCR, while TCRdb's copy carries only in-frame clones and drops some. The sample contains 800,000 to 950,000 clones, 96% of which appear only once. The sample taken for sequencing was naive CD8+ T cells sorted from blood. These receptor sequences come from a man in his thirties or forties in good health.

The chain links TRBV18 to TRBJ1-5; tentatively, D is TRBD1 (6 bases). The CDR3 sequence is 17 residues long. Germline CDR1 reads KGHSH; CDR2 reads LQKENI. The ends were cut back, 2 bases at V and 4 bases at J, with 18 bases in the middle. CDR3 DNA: TGTGCCAGCTCACCAGTGGGGGCGGGCGTTTCTAATCAGCCCCAGCATTTT. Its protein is CASSPVGAGVSNQPQHF.

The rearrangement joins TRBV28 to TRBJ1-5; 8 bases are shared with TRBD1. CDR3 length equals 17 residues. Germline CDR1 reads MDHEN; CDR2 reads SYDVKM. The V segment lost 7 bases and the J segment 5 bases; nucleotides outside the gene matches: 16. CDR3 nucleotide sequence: TGTGCCAGCAACCCACAGGGGGTTTCGTCCCTGGATCAGCCCCAGCATTTT. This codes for CASNPQGVSSLDQPQHF.

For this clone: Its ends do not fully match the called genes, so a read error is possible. CDR3 sequence (DNA): TGCAACGTTCTCGGACTAGCGGACACAGATACGCAGTATTTT. Amino acids: CNVLGLADTDTQYF. The chain employs TRBV29-1 and TRBJ2-3; the match to TRBD2 covers 10 bases. Germline assignment: CDR1 SQVTM and CDR2 ANQGSEA. This CDR3 has 14 amino acids.

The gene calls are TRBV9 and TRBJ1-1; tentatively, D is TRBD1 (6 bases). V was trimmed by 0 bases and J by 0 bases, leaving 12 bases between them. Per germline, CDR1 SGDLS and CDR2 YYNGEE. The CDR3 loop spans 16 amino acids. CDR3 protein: CASSVERTVVNTEAFF. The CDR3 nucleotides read TGTGCCAGCAGCGTAGAGAGGACAGTTGTGAACACTGAAGCTTTCTTT.

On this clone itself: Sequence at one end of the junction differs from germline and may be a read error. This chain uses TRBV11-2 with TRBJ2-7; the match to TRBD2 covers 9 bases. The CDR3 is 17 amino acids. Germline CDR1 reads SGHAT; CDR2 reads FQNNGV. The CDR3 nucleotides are TGTGCCAGCAGCTCCCGAATAATAGCGGGAGCCTCCTCCGAGCAGTACTTC. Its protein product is CASSSRIIAGASSEQYF.